A single sample gave rise to the 2 T cell receptor beta chains below, sequenced in a study of shared clonotypes between healthy human individuals. The protocol was immunoSEQ multiplex PCR, while the TCRdb copy is restricted to in-frame clones and leaves out a portion. This sample has 850,000 to 1,200,000 clones; about 76% occur once, and the top ten carry roughly 1.4%. Sample: memory CD4+ T cells sorted from blood. Subset noted: CD45RA-negative fraction. These receptors originate from a man in his late teens or twenties in good health.

The V call is TRBV30, the J call TRBJ2-5, with D possibly matching TRBD1 (6 bases). This CDR3 region has 15 residues. Germline V gene data show CDR1 as GTSNPN and CDR2 as SVGIG (reference sequence). Trimming took 2 bases from V and 3 from J, leaving 16 bases between them. The CDR3 region is CAWSPSHHREETQYF. DNA for the CDR3: TGTGCCTGGAGTCCCTCCCACCACAGGGAAGAGACCCAGTACTTC.

The genes are TRBV28 and TRBJ1-1, with 9 nucleotides matching TRBD1. Germline V lookup: CDR1 MDHEN, CDR2 SYDVKM. J was trimmed by 10 bases and V by 4 bases; bases with no gene match: 22. The CDR3 is 18 residues long. In nucleotides, the CDR3 is TGTGCCAGCAGTTCGGGGGGTAGACCGGGACAGGGATATTCGGGAGCTTTCTTT. It encodes CASSSGGRPGQGYSGAFF.